This entry features one TCR beta chain sequence. It is likely a read error, because the conserved phenylalanine at the end of the CDR3 is missing. TCR beta libraries were built with iRepertoire HTBI primers and Arm-PCR of CDR3 regions. Via MiXCR, TCRdb re-called the multiplex PCR reads, giving one row per CDR3 protein. Altogether fewer than 650,000 distinct CDR3 sequences are present, roughly 15% being singletons, with the ten largest covering 15% to 20%. Germline CDR1 is PRHDT and CDR2 is FYEKMQ (reference sequence). Trimming cost V 2 bases and J 3 bases; bases outside gene matches: 4. The CDR3 loop spans 14 amino acids. This record comes from a study of regulatory T cells in long-lasting Graves disease. Time point here: newly diagnosed GD, antithyroid drugs for less than 3 months. PBMC RNA served as the TCR library source. These data were likewise used in another study, on T cells in Graves' hyperthyroidism and ophthalmopathy.

The chain carries TRBV13 and TRBJ2-7, with 7 nucleotides matching TRBD1. The source of this sequence is a woman between 25 and 40 years old with Graves disease. The sequences come from peripheral blood mononuclear cells (PBMCs), collected at new diagnosis, from a patient treated with antithyroid drugs. CDR3 nucleotide sequence: TGTGCCAGCAGCTTAAACAGGGGCGGCTACGAGCAGTACTCC. It yields the protein CASSLNRGGYEQYS.